Shown below are 7 T cell receptor beta chains from a single sample sequenced in a study of shared clonotypes between healthy human individuals. Terminally differentiated effector memory CD45RA+ cells were excluded from the naive CD8 cells, which were CD45RO-negative and positively selected for CCR7. Some clones are missing from TCRdb's copy, which holds only in-frame ones; the method was immunoSEQ multiplex PCR. Here the sample spans about 1,900,000 clones, about 95% being singletons. Sequencing used naive CD8+ T cells sorted from blood. The receptors come from a man aged 18 to 30 in good health.

The chain is built from TRBV27 and TRBJ2-5, with a tentative D call TRBD1 (5 bases). Germline V gene data show CDR1 as MNHEY and CDR2 as SMNVEV (reference sequence). Trimming stripped 4 bases from V and 1 base from J, with 10 bases between. The CDR3 is made up of 14 amino acids. The CDR3 coding sequence is TGTGCCAGCAGTTGGACCCAGGGCCAAGAGACCCAGTACTTC. It translates to CASSWTQGQETQYF.

This clone was recorded once. This chain uses TRBV6-5 with TRBJ1-2; D is unresolved. The germline gives CDR1 MNHEY, CDR2 SVGAGI. V was shortened by 0 bases and J by 6 bases, with 11 bases between the two germline ends. The CDR3 has 14 amino acids. CDR3 amino acids: CASSYSRAIDGYTF. The CDR3 DNA reads as TGTGCCAGCAGTTACTCGAGAGCGATCGATGGCTACACCTTC.

This clone was seen a few times. V usage is TRBV27 and J usage is TRBJ2-1; unclear D gene. CDR3 length equals 13 residues. The germline V gene encodes CDR1 MNHEY and CDR2 SMNVEV (reference sequence). V lost 5 bases, J lost 2 bases, and 7 bases lay in between. The DNA of the CDR3 is TGTGCCAGCAGTCCCCCAACCTACAATGAGCAGTTCTTC. This sequence encodes CASSPPTYNEQFF.

For the CDR3, the DNA is TGCAGCGCCGACCCAGGGACAGGAACGGGAGAGCAGTACTTC. It is translated as CSADPGTGTGEQYF. The chain combines TRBV29-1 with TRBJ2-7, with 8 bases fitting TRBD1. The CDR3 runs 14 residues. Germline values: CDR1 SQVTM, CDR2 ANQGSEA. V trimming: 7 bases; J trimming: 7 bases; junction bases outside the gene matches: 15.

Details on this clone: Other DNA sequences from this sample encode an identical CDR3 as well. The V call is TRBV27, the J call TRBJ1-4; D is unresolved. V gave up 3 bases and J gave up 8 bases, with 4 bases separating them. The length of the CDR3 is 11 residues. Germline CDR1 reads MNHEY; CDR2 reads SMNVEV (reference sequence). Here the CDR3 DNA reads TGTGCCAGCAGTTTGGGAGAAAAACTGTTTTTT. This encodes CASSLGEKLFF.

V gene TRBV4-3 combines with J gene TRBJ2-2; D possibly corresponds to TRBD2 (6 bases). V was clipped by 0 bases and J by 2 bases, with 10 bases between them. This CDR3 is built from 16 residues. From germline, CDR1 is LGHNA and CDR2 YSLEER. The CDR3 bases are TGCGCCAGCAGCCAAGATATAGCGGCCAACACCGGGGAGCTGTTTTTT. Residues: CASSQDIAANTGELFF.

About this clone: Germline and junction disagree at one end, which may indicate a read error. V usage is TRBV6-5 and J usage is TRBJ2-7; D is unclear. Germline V gives CDR1 MNHEY, CDR2 SVGAGI. This CDR3 contains 14 residues. The CDR3 loop reads CAISVKANPYEQYF. The CDR3 DNA reads as TGTGCCATCAGTGTTAAAGCCAACCCCTACGAGCAGTACTTC.